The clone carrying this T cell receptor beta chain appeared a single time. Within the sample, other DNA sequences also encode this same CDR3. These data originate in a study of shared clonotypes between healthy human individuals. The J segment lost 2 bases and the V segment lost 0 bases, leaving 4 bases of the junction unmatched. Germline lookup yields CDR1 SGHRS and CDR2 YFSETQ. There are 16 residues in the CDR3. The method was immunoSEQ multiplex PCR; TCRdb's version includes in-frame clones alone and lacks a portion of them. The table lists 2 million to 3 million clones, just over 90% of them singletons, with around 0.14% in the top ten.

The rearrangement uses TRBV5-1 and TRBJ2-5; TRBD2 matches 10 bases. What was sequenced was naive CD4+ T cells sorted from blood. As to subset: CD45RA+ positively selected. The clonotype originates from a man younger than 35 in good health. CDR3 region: CASSLGSSGGQETQYF. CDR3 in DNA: TGCGCCAGCAGCTTGGGGTCTAGCGGGGGTCAAGAGACCCAGTACTTC.